This T cell receptor (beta chain) was retrieved from a study of cytomegalovirus exposure and HLA in healthy donors. Study findings and constraints: A previous analysis found most TCR beta V segments productive roughly 87% or roughly 30% of the time.

On this clone: Antigen specificity is unknown.

PCR was performed using 60 Vbeta and 13 Jbeta primers. Assay used: immunoSEQ multiplex PCR; TCRdb lists only in-frame clones, some missing. The sample holds over 150,000 clones, 80% to 90% seen once. The CDR3 has 19 amino acids. Per germline, CDR1 SGHRS and CDR2 YFSETQ. V shed 4 bases and J 0 bases; nucleotides not matched to a gene: 9. The clonotype was recovered from a man aged 25 to 45 in good health and CMV-seropositive. Sequenced input: PBMCs. The chain employs TRBV5-1 and TRBJ2-1, with TRBD2 matching over 14 bases. This CDR3 reads CASSRLAGGGAGSYNEQFF. The CDR3 region has the DNA TGCGCCAGCAGCCGACTAGCGGGAGGGGGGGCGGGCTCCTACAATGAGCAGTTCTTC.